The 20 T cell receptor beta chains below were found in one sample sequenced in a study of CD8 T cells in Susac syndrome. The RNA input was 0.5 to 1 ug, and it was reverse transcribed with random hexamers. TCRdb ran MiXCR on the immunoSEQ multiplex PCR reads and lists one entry per CDR3 protein. The repertoire includes 200,000 to 250,000 distinct CDR3 sequences, about 90% of them detected once, and over 0.1% sits in the top ten. Sequencing was done on a sample of CD8+ T cells from PBMCs. The receptors were gathered from a human donor with multiple sclerosis.

V is TRBV16 and J is TRBJ2-7; tentative D call: TRBD2 (6 bases). The CDR3 runs to 14 residues. Trimming shortened V by 4 bases and J by 6 bases, and 16 bases separated the two germline ends. Germline V gives CDR1 KGHSY, CDR2 FQNENV. In nucleotides, the CDR3 is TGTGCCAGCAGCCTCCCGGCGGGGCTGGGCGAGCAGTACTTC. It encodes CASSLPAGLGEQYF.

This chain uses TRBV4-1 with TRBJ1-1; D may be TRBD1 (6 bases). This CDR3 comprises 14 residues. In germline, CDR1 is MGHRA, CDR2 YSYEKL. With 1 base removed from V and 7 bases from J, the gap between germline ends came to 13 bases. CDR3 sequence (DNA): TGCGCCAGCAGCCAAGTGGGGGGGGCAGGTGAAGCTTTCTTT. Translation gives CASSQVGGAGEAFF.

The V call is TRBV4-3, the J call TRBJ2-1; D is uncertain. Germline assignment: CDR1 LGHNA and CDR2 YSLEER. V gave up 6 bases and J gave up 6 bases, with 15 bases separating them. This CDR3 is built from 14 residues. CDR3 region: CASSPLLKTNEQFF. In nucleotides, the CDR3 is TGCGCCAGCAGTCCCCTACTCAAAACCAATGAGCAGTTCTTC.

This chain uses TRBV20-1 with TRBJ1-2; D uncertain. The CDR3 loop spans 11 amino acids. V lost 5 bases, J lost 5 bases, and 9 bases lay in between. CDR1 is DFQATT, CDR2 SNEGSKA, per germline (reference sequence). CDR3 DNA sequence: TGCAGTGCTTTCGGAGATTATGGCTACACCTTC. This codes for CSAFGDYGYTF.

V gene TRBV27 combines with J gene TRBJ2-7, with no clear D. V dropped 2 bases and J dropped 4 bases, with 9 bases sitting between them. Per the germline V gene, CDR1 is MNHEY and CDR2 is SMNVEV (reference sequence). This CDR3 has 13 residues. The CDR3 protein is CASSLTPAYEQYF. Here the CDR3 DNA reads TGTGCCAGCAGTTTAACTCCAGCTTACGAGCAGTACTTC.

Regarding this clonotype: An end of the junction does not agree with germline; a read error may underlie this. The rearrangement joins TRBV2 to TRBJ1-1, with TRBD1 matching 12 bases. From germline, CDR1 is SNHLY and CDR2 FYNNEI. This CDR3 is 16 amino acids long. Here the CDR3 reads CASSEGTGGEDTEAFF. The CDR3 DNA reads as TGTGCCAGCAGCGAAGGGACAGGGGGCGAGGACACTGAAGCTTTCTTT. The full variable domain, its missing parts supplied by reference TRBV2 and TRBJ1-1, is EPEVTQTPSHQVTQMGQEVILRCVPISNHLYFYWYRQILGQKVEFLVSFYNNEISEKSEIFDDQFSVERPDGSNFTLKIRSTKLEDSAMYFCASSEGTGGEDTEAFFGQGTRLTVV.

V is TRBV6-1 and J is TRBJ2-5, with 9 bases matching TRBD2. Germline V gene sequence: CDR1 MNHNS, CDR2 SASEGT. After removal of 2 bases from V and 5 bases from J, the junction contained 6 bases not matched to a gene. The CDR3 has 15 residues. The CDR3 is CASSEFGLAWETQYF. CDR3 nucleotides: TGTGCCAGCAGTGAATTTGGACTAGCGTGGGAGACCCAGTACTTC.

This clonotype has just one count. The rearrangement links TRBV5-4 to TRBJ2-1; 11 positions match TRBD2. With 1 base clipped from V and 3 bases from J, the junction kept 12 bases outside the gene matches. The germline V gene has CDR1 SGHNT and CDR2 YYREEE (reference sequence). This CDR3 has 19 amino acids. Here the CDR3 reads CASSLSGLAGGGNYNEQFF. CDR3 nucleotides: TGTGCCAGCAGCTTGTCCGGCCTAGCGGGAGGCGGGAACTACAATGAGCAGTTCTTC.

CDR3 amino acids: CASSPRGGRAYEQYF. The CDR3 DNA reads as TGTGCCAGCAGCCCAAGGGGGGGTAGGGCCTACGAGCAGTACTTC. This sequence joins TRBV7-8 and TRBJ2-7; weak D call: TRBD2 (7 bases). Per the germline V gene, CDR1 is SGHVS and CDR2 is FQNEAQ. Trimming removed 5 bases at V and 2 bases at J, with 16 bases between. The CDR3 is 15 amino acids.

The chain has TRBV12-5 and TRBJ1-4; a possible D gene is TRBD1 (5 bases). Trimming took 3 bases from V and 0 from J, leaving 11 bases between them. Germline-derived CDR1 and CDR2 are LGHNT and FRNRAP. There are 16 residues in the CDR3. CDR3 in amino acids: CASGFRGRATNEKLFF. The CDR3 coding sequence is TGTGCTAGTGGTTTTAGGGGACGTGCAACTAATGAAAAACTGTTTTTT.

This clonotype was detected once. This chain uses TRBV4-3 with TRBJ2-1, with D perhaps matching TRBD1 or TRBD2 (7 bases each). The CDR3 is 16 residues long. V lost 3 bases, J lost 2 bases, and 14 bases lay in between. Germline lookup yields CDR1 LGHNA and CDR2 YSLEER. CDR3 DNA sequence: TGCGCCAGCAGCCATGGGGAGGGGGCCCCCTACAATGAGCAGTTCTTC. This codes for CASSHGEGAPYNEQFF.

The V gene is TRBV9, the J gene TRBJ2-1; 13 bases line up with TRBD2. V trimming: 2 bases; J trimming: 8 bases; junction bases outside the gene matches: 7. CDR1 and CDR2 (germline): SGDLS, YYNGEE. The CDR3 is 16 amino acids. For the CDR3, the DNA is TGTGCCAGCAGCGTCGGGACTAGCGGGATGTCCGATGAGCAGTTCTTC. Encoded protein: CASSVGTSGMSDEQFF.

This chain links TRBV6-2 or TRBV6-3 with TRBJ2-7; 8 positions match TRBD2. The CDR3 totals 18 residues. In germline, CDR1 is MNHEY, CDR2 SVGEGT. The J segment lost 3 bases and the V segment lost 4 bases, leaving 17 bases of the junction unmatched. In DNA, the CDR3 is TGTGCCAGCAGTTTAATTTTTGGTAAGCGGGAGCCGGTCTACGAGCAGTACTTC. Protein sequence: CASSLIFGKREPVYEQYF.

The V and J genes are TRBV2 and TRBJ2-1, with D tentatively TRBD2 (6 bases). This CDR3 region has 15 residues. Germline V gene data show CDR1 as SNHLY and CDR2 as FYNNEI. Trimming cost V 3 bases and J 0 bases, with 9 bases left between them. The DNA of the CDR3 is TGTGCCAGCAGTGAGGGAGCGGGCTCCTACAATGAGCAGTTCTTC. Protein sequence: CASSEGAGSYNEQFF.

This chain uses TRBV20-1 with TRBJ1-2; D ambiguous. Per germline, CDR1 DFQATT and CDR2 SNEGSKA (reference sequence). Trimming stripped 3 bases from V and 5 bases from J, with 19 bases between. CDR3 size: 15 residues. The CDR3 DNA follows: TGCAGTGCTAGCCACTGGACCCATGGTGGATATGGCTACACCTTC. Translating it yields CSASHWTHGGYGYTF.

The chain couples TRBV7-9 to TRBJ2-7; the match to TRBD2 covers 9 bases. Losses at the gene ends were 4 bases for V and 7 bases for J; bases not matched to a gene: 8. The length of the CDR3 is 14 residues. Germline loops: CDR1 SEHNR, CDR2 FQNEAQ (reference sequence). The CDR3 sequence is CASSSLAGAVEQYF. CDR3 DNA sequence: TGTGCCAGCAGCTCCTTAGCGGGAGCTGTGGAGCAGTACTTC.

The chain combines TRBV5-1 with TRBJ1-1; tentatively, D is TRBD1 (5 bases). Germline lookup yields CDR1 SGHRS and CDR2 YFSETQ. Trimming left V 7 bases short and J 3 bases short, with 10 bases between. The CDR3 length is 12 residues. CDR3 bases: TGCGCCAGCCGCGAGGGGTACACTGAAGCTTTCTTT. This codes for CASREGYTEAFF.

The chain carries TRBV30 and TRBJ2-2, with TRBD1 matching 10 bases. The CDR3 is 19 residues long. Germline CDR1 GTSNPN, CDR2 SVGIG (reference sequence). The trim removed 0 bases at V and 3 bases at J, leaving 13 bases unmatched. In DNA, the CDR3 is TGTGCCTGGAGTGTACTTTTGCTACCCGGGACAGGGGACACCGGGGAGCTGTTTTTT. This translates into CAWSVLLLPGTGDTGELFF.

The V and J genes are TRBV19 and TRBJ2-2; D gene unclear. CDR3 size: 15 residues. V gave up 0 bases and J gave up 7 bases, with 12 bases separating them. Germline V gives CDR1 LNHDA, CDR2 SQIVND (reference sequence). CDR3 coding DNA: TGTGCCAGTAGTATAGAACCCCCTTTCGTCGGGGAGCTGTTTTTT. It translates to CASSIEPPFVGELFF. Complete variable domain (other parts from reference TRBV19 and TRBJ2-2): DGGITQSPKYLFRKEGQNVTLSCEQNLNHDAMYWYRQDPGQGLRLIYYSQIVNDFQKGDIAEGYSVSREKKESFPLTVTSAQKNPTAFYLCASSIEPPFVGELFFGEGSRLTVL.

The V gene is TRBV12-3 or TRBV12-4, the J gene TRBJ1-3; no reliable D call. The CDR3 totals 14 residues. The V end was cut by 4 bases, the J end by 4 bases, with 11 bases between. CDR3 bases: TGTGCCAGCAGTTCGAGAGGATCCGGAAACACCATATATTTT. This translates into CASSSRGSGNTIYF.